This T cell receptor (beta chain) is drawn from a study of blood T cell repertoires in COVID-19 (dated by TCRdb to 2018 to 2020). At the level of the whole study: Samples covering the acute and convalescent phases of COVID-19 were provided by collaborators in the United States, Italy and Spain. The prospective study material was composed of cDNA or gDNA derived from T cells, B-cell-depleted T cells, or PBMCs. Subjects who had been exposed to COVID-19, were actively infected with it, or had recovered from it provided the deeply sampled blood TCRbeta repertoires that made up the dataset. The repertoires were released in a freely available public database intended as a resource for research on the immune response to SARS-CoV-2. Samples came from the ongoing ImmuneRACE study (first 160 participants) plus 1,254 subjects from 6 global collaborators. Sample metadata almost always included a de-identified subject ID, COVID-19 status, age in years and sex. Where available, HLA class I and class II types were obtained from metadata supplied by the sample provider rather than from assay-based typing.

TCRbeta CDR3 regions were amplified from genomic DNA by means of the immunoSEQ Assay, a bias-controlled multiplex PCR. On the authors' methods: The number of nucleated cells in each sample was estimated by amplification of reference gene primers within the assay. To quantify the absolute abundance of each unique TCRbeta CDR3 rearrangement, sequence reads were collapsed and filtered. Productive Simpson clonality was computed per sample as the square root of Simpson's diversity index over productive rearrangements. Here the immuneACCESS table is served through TCRdb, limited to in-frame sequences with V and J called. Missing clones are a known gap in these copies; in checked studies unresolved V genes cover under half, and the rest lacks a known reason. That table supplies the V and J calls and clone size; D and trimming were determined from the DNA. This sample lists tens of thousands of clones; roughly nine tenths were detected once. Roughly 18% of the sample goes to the ten largest clones.

Points on this clone: Its antigen target is currently unknown. The input lacks base qualities; no much larger clone sits a single base away.

Findings and caveats that apply to the study as a whole: Clinical and demographic metadata were provided uncurated, with the amount varying by source and participant.

Whole blood was collected in K2EDTA tubes by collaborating institutions according to the institutions' own protocols. For TCRbeta analysis, collaborators shipped samples in one of three forms: frozen whole blood, isolated PBMCs, or DNA extracted from either of those sample types. Inclusive of the bounding cysteine and phenylalanine, the CDR3 is 14 residues long. The CDR3 DNA has 42 bases and is translated from base 1. V is shortened by 3 bases, J by 4 bases, and the region joining them spans 12 bases. CDR1 and CDR2, per the germline V gene (reference sequence), are WNHNN and SYGVQD. Sequencing was performed on peripheral blood. The TCR was taken from a woman older than 75 with acute or convalescent COVID-19. The chain links TRBV10-1 with TRBJ1-1, with TRBD1 as a weak D call on 5 bases. The CDR3 reads as follows: CASSETTVPTEAFF. The DNA is TGCGCCAGCAGTGAAACGACAGTTCCCACTGAAGCTTTCTTT.